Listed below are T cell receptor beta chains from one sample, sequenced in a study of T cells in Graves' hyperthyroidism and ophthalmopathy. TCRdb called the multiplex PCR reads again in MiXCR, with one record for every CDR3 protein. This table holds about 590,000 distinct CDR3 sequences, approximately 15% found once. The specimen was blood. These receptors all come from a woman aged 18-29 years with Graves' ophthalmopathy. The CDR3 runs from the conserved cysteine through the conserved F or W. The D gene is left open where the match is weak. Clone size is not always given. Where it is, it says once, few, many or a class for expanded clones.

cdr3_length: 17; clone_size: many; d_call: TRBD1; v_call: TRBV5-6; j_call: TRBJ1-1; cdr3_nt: TGTGCCAGCAGCTTGGGTGGGACAGGGGGCGCTGACACTGAAGCTTTCTTT; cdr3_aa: CASSLGGTGGADTEAFF
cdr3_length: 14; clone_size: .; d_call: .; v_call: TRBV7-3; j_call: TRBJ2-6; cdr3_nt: TGTGCCAGCAGCTCGTTGACTCCGGCGAACGTCCTGACTTTC; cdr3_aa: CASSSLTPANVLTF
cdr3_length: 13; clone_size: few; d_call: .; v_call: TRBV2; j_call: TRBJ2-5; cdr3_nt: TGTGCCAGCAGTGGGGACGGAAAAGAGACCCAGTACTTC; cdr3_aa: CASSGDGKETQYF
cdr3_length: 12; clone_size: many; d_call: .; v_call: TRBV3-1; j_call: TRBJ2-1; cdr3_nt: TGTGCCAGCAGCCAAGCGGGGGCCGAGCAGTTCTTC; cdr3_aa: CASSQAGAEQFF
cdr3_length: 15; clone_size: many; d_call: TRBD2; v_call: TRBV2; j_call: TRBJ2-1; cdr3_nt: TGTGCCAGCAGTGAAGAGTTAGCGGGGGACAGTGAGCAGTTCTTC; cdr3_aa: CASSEELAGDSEQFF
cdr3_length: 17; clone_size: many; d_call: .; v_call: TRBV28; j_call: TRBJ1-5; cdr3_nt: TGTGCCAGCAGTTTAGGCCCCACAGGGTTGAGGAATCAGCCCCAGCATTTT; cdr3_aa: CASSLGPTGLRNQPQHF
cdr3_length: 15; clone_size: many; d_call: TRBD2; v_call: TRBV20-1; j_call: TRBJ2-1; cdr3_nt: TGCAGTGCTAGAGACCCAGCGGGAGCTCTCGATGAGCAGTTCTTC; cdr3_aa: CSARDPAGALDEQFF
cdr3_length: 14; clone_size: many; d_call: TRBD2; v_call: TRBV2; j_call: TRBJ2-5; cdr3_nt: TGTGCCAGCAACTCGGGAGGTGGGCAAGAGACCCAGTACTTC; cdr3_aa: CASNSGGGQETQYF
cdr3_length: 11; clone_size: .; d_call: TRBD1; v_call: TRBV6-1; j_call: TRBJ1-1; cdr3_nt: TGTGCCAGCAGCCAGACAGGGGGACCTTTCTTT; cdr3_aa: CASSQTGGPFF
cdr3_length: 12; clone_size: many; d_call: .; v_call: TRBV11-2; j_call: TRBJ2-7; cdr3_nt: TGTGCCAGCAGTTACGAAATGGGCGAGCAGTACTTC; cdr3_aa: CASSYEMGEQYF
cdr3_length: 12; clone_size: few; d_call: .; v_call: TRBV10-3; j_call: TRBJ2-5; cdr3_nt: TGTGCCATCAGTGGGGATAGGGAGACCCAGTACTTC; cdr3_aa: CAISGDRETQYF
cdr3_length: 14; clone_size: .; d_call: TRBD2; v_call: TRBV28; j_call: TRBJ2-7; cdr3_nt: TGTGCCAGCCGGCCCGGGACTAGTATCTACGAGCAGTACTTC; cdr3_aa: CASRPGTSIYEQYF
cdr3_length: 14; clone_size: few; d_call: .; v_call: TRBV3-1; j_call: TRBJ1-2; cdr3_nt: TGTGCCAGCAGCCAGGGGGTTACTAACTATGGCTACACCTTC; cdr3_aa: CASSQGVTNYGYTF
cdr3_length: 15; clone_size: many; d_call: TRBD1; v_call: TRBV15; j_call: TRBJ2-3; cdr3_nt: TGTGCCACCAGCAGAGTTCGAGGGGGACAGGGATTCCAGTATTTT; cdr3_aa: CATSRVRGGQGFQYF
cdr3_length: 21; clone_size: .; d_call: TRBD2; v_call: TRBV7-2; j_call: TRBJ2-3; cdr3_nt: TGTGCCGGCAGCCCCCGCCCCCCCGGACTAGCGCCTATCCTCCCGACAGATACGCAGTATTTT; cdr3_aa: CAGSPRPPGLAPILPTDTQYF
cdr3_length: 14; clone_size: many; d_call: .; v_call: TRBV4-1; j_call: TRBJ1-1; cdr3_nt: TGCGCCAGCAGCCAAGGGGGTTGGGGCACTGAAGCTTTCTTT; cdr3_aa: CASSQGGWGTEAFF
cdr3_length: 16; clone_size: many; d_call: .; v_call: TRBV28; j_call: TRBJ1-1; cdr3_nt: TGTGCCAGCAGTTTGGAAAGGGGACGGCAGAACACTGAAGCTTTCTTT; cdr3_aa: CASSLERGRQNTEAFF
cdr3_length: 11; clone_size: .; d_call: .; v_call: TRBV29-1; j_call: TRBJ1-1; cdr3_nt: TGCAGCGCAAGAAGGAACACTGAAGCTTTCTTT; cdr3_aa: CSARRNTEAFF
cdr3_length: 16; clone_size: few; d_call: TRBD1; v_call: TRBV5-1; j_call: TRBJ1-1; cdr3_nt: TGCGCCAGCAGCTTGGCCCGGACAGGGTGGGACACTGAAGCTTTCTTT; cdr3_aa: CASSLARTGWDTEAFF
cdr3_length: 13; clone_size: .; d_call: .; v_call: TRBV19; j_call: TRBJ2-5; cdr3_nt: TGTGCCAGTAAGCCCTGGGTTGGCGAGACCCAGTACTTC; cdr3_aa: CASKPWVGETQYF
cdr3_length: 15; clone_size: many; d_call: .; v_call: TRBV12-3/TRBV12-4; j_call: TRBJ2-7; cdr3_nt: TGTGCCAGCAGTTTAGATAAAGGACTAGGGGGCGAGCAGTACTTC; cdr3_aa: CASSLDKGLGGEQYF
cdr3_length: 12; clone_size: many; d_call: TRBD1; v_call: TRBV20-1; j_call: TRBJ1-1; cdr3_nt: TGCAGTGCTGGCGGACAGGGCACTGAAGCTTTCTTT; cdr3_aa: CSAGGQGTEAFF
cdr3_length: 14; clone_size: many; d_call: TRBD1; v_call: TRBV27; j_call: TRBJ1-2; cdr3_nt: TGTGCCAGCAGTTTATCAAAGGGGGCTTGGGGCTACACCTTC; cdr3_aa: CASSLSKGAWGYTF
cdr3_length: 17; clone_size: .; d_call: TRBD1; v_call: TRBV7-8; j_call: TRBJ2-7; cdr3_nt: TGTGCCAGCAGCCAATTAGCACTTCGGGACAGGGGTCGCGAGCAGTACTTC; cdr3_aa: CASSQLALRDRGREQYF
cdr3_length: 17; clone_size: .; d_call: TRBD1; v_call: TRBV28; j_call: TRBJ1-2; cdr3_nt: TGTGCCAGCAGCCCCCTAGCGGGAGGGACAGCCCGCTATGGCTACACCTTC; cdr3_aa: CASSPLAGGTARYGYTF
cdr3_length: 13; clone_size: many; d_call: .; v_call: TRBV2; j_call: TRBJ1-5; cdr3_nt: TGTGCCAGCATGGCAGGGAGCAATCAGCCCCAGCATTTT; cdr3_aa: CASMAGSNQPQHF
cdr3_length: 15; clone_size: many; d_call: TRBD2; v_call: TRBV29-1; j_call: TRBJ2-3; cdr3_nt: TGCAGCGTCGTCGCTAGCGGGAGTTTTGCAGATACGCAGTATTTT; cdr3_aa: CSVVASGSFADTQYF
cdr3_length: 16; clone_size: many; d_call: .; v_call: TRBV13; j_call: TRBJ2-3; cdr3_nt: TGTGCCAGCAGCTTGCAGGGGTTCACTAGCACAGATACGCAGTATTTT; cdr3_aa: CASSLQGFTSTDTQYF
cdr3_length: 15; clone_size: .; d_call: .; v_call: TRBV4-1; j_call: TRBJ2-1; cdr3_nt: TGCGCCAGCAGCACGGCGGGCGATCCCTACAATGAGCAGTTCTTC; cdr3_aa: CASSTAGDPYNEQFF
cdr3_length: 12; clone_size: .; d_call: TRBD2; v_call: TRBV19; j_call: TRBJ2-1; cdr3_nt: TGTGCCAGTAGTGCCTCCGGGACTAGCAAGTTCTTC; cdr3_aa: CASSASGTSKFF
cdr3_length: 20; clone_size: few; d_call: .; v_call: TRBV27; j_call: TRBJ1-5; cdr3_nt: TGTGCCAGCAGTTCCCTCGGCCGGGCAGATCCCTTCTATAGCAATCAGCCCCAGCATTTT; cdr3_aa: CASSSLGRADPFYSNQPQHF
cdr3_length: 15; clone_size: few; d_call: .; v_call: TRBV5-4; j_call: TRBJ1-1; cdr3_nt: TGTGCCAGCAGCTTGGGGTCCACACAGGGTAATGAAGCTTTCTTT; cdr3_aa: CASSLGSTQGNEAFF
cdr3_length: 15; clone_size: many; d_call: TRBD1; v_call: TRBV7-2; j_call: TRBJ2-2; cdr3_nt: TGTGCCAGCAGAGTGACAGGGTCGAACACCGGGGAGCTGTTTTTT; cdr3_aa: CASRVTGSNTGELFF
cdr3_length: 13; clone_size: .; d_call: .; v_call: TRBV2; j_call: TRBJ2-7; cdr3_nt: TGTGCCAGCAGCGCAAGGGGGGTCTACGAGCAGTACTTC; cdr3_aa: CASSARGVYEQYF
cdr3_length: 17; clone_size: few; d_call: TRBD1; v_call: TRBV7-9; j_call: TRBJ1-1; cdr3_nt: TGTGCCAGCAGCCCGCCGGACAGGGGCGGGGGAAACACTGAAGCTTTCTTT; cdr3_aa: CASSPPDRGGGNTEAFF
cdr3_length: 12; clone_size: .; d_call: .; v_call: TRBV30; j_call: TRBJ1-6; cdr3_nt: TGTGCCTGGAGTGTAGCTGGTTCACCCCTCCACTTT; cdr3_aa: CAWSVAGSPLHF
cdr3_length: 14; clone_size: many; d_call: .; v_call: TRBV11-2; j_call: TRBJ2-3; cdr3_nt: TGTGCCAGCAGCTTACAGGGAGCCCCAGATACGCAGTATTTT; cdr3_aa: CASSLQGAPDTQYF
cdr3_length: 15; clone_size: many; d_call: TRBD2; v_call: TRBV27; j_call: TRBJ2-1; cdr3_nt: TGTGCCAGCACCCTATCACTAGCGGGAAGGGATGAGCAGTTCTTC; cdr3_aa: CASTLSLAGRDEQFF
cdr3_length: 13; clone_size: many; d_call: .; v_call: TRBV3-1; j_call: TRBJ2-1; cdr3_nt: TGTGCCAGCAGCCAAGCCGGGGGCAATGAGCAGTTCTTC; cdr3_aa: CASSQAGGNEQFF
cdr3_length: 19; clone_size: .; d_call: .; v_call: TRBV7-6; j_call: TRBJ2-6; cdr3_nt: TGTGCCAGCAGCTTTCGTCGGGACTCCCAATACTCTGGGGCCAACGTCCTGACTTTC; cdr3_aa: CASSFRRDSQYSGANVLTF
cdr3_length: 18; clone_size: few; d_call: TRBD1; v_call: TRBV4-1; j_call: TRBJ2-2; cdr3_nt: TGCGCCAGCAGCCGCCGAGGACAGGGGGCGATGCTATCCGGGGAGCTGTTTTTT; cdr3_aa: CASSRRGQGAMLSGELFF
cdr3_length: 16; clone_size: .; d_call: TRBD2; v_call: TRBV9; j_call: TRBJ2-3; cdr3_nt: TGTGCCAGCAGCGTAGAACTAGCGGGGAGCACAGATACGCAGTATTTT; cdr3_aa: CASSVELAGSTDTQYF
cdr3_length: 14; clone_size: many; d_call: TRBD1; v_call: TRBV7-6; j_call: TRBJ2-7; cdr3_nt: TGTGCCAGCAGCGACGGACAGGGTTTATACGAGCAGTACTTC; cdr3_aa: CASSDGQGLYEQYF
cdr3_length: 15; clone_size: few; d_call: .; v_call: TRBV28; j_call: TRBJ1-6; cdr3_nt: TGTGCCAGCAGTTTCCCGAGCTCCTATAATTCACCCCTCCACTTT; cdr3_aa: CASSFPSSYNSPLHF
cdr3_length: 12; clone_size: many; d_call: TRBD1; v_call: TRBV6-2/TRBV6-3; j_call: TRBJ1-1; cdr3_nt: TGTGCCAGCTTCCAACAGGGGAGTGAAGCTTTCTTT; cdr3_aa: CASFQQGSEAFF
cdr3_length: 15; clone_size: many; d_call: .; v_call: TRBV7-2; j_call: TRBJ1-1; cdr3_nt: TGTGCCAGCAGCCCCGGACAAGGCCTAGGCACTGAAGCTTTCTTT; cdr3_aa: CASSPGQGLGTEAFF